This T cell receptor beta chain is from a study of shared clonotypes between healthy human individuals. At the level of the study: The study used three CD4 naive, three CD4 memory, two CD8 naive and one CD8 memory plate per donor.

Broader study findings: Sharing across four donors was highest in naive CD4 (roughly 5%) and lowest in memory CD8 (approximately 0.4%). Inspection by rarefaction showed sorted-subset sequencing to be incomplete despite large depth.

Generated by immunoSEQ multiplex PCR, the TCRdb table keeps only in-frame clones and is missing some. The table lists under 700,000 clones, approximately 95% of them singletons. Germline loops: CDR1 SEHNR, CDR2 FQNEAQ (reference sequence). The CDR3 loop spans 14 amino acids. V gave up 4 bases and J gave up 3 bases; unmatched junction bases: 3. Details on this clone: Antigen unknown.

CD8 cells regarded as naive lacked CD45RO, were positively chosen for CCR7, and omitted terminally differentiated effector memory CD45RA+ cells. This sequence was found in a woman in her 30s in good health. The sample comprised naive CD8+ T cells sorted from blood. This chain joins TRBV7-9 and TRBJ2-7; 10 bases fit TRBD1. Here the CDR3 reads CASSSRTGGYEQYF. CDR3 nucleotides: TGTGCCAGCAGCTCTAGGACAGGGGGCTACGAGCAGTACTTC.